The text below deals with one T cell receptor beta chain. Its antigen is undetermined. Genomic DNA served as template for TCR beta VDJ and CDR3 profiling. MiXCR was run by TCRdb on the reads, yielding one entry per CDR3 protein. The sample consists of 250,000 to 350,000 distinct CDR3 sequences, approximately 57% of them appearing once. The source of the sample is a study of CD8+CD57+ T cells in acquired aplastic anemia. Study conclusions and caveats: The study found no significant CD8+ Simpson's diversity difference between patients and controls.

Germline lookup yields CDR1 SGHTA and CDR2 FQGNSA. CDR3 length: 12 residues. V shed 8 bases and J shed 8 bases, with 15 bases lying between them. This clonotype originated in a human donor with severe aplastic anemia or a healthy control (not recorded which). This chain links TRBV7-2 with TRBJ1-2; weak D call: TRBD1 (5 bases). Input material: sorted CD4+, CD8+, or CD8+CD57+ T cells (not recorded which) from PBMCs. The CDR3 region is CASSREGRGYTF. CDR3 DNA: TGTGCCAGCTCCCGAGAGGGACGAGGCTACACCTTC. The whole variable domain, filled in from reference TRBV7-2 and TRBJ1-2, reads GAGVSQSPSNKVTEKGKDVELRCDPISGHTALYWYRQSLGQGLEFLIYFQGNSAPDKSGLPSDRFSAERTGGSVSTLTIQRTQQEDSAVYLCASSREGRGYTFGSGTRLTVV.